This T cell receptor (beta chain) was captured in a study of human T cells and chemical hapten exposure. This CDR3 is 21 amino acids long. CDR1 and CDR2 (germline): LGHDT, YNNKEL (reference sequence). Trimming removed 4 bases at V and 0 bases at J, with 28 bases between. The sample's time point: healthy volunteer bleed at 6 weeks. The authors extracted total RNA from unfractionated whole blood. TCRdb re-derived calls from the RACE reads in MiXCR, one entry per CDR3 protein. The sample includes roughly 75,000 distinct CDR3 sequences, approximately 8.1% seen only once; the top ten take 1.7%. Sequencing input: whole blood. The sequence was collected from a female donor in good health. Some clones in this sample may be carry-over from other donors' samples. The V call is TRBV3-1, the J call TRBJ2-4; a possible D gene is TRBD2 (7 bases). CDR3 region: CASSPRRRGGQRPLAKNIQYF. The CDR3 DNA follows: TGTGCCAGCAGCCCAAGGAGAAGGGGGGGTCAGCGTCCACTAGCCAAAAACATTCAGTACTTC.